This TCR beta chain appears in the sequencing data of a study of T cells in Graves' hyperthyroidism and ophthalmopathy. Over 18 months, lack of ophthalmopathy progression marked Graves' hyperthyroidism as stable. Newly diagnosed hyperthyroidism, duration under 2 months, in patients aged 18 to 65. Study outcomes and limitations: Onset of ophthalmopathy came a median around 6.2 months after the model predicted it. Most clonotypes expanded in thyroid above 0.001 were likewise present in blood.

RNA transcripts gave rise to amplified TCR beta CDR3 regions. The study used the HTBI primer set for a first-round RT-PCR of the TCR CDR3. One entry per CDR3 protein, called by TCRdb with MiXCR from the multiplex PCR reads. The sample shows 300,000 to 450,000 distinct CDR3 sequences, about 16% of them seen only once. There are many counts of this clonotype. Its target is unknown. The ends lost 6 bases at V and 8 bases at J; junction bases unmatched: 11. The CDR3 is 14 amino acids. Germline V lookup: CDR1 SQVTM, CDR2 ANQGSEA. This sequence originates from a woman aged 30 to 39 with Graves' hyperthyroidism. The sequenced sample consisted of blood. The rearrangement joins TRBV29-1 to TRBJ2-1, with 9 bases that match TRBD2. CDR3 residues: CSVDYSGRSYEQFF. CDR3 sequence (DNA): TGCAGCGTGGACTATAGCGGGAGAAGCTATGAGCAGTTCTTC.